This T cell receptor (beta chain) was observed in a study of T cells in localized non-small cell lung cancer. Remarks on this clone: What it recognizes is unknown.

The study's findings and limits: The appearance of a median roughly 58 of the top 100 tumor clones was seen in adjacent lung.

Data came from immunoSEQ multiplex PCR; TCRdb stores just in-frame clones and leaves some out. Of tens of thousands of clones listed, about 89% were seen once; the top ten hold around 20%. The V gene lost 6 bases and the J gene lost 7 bases, with 10 bases spanning the gap. The CDR3 consists of 11 residues. Germline V lookup: CDR1 MDHEN, CDR2 SYDVKM. The origin of this receptor is a man aged 40-75 years with stage I lung adenocarcinoma. The chain couples TRBV28 to TRBJ2-7; D may be TRBD1 (6 bases). The source was peripheral blood, collected before any cancer treatment. The CDR3 protein is CASREGGEQYF. Written as DNA, the CDR3 is TGTGCCAGCAGAGAAGGGGGAGAGCAGTACTTC.